Detailed here is one T cell receptor beta chain. An end of the junction does not agree with germline; a read error may underlie this. This specimen comes from a study of blood T cells in healthy people across ages. This CDR3 is 13 amino acids long. CDR1 is SGDLS, CDR2 YYNGEE, per germline. Together with a sample-barcoded 5' primer, a J-beta primer mix was included in a second PCR lasting roughly 6 to 12 cycles. MiXCR was run by TCRdb on the 5' RACE reads, yielding one entry per CDR3 protein. The table has hundreds of thousands of distinct CDR3 sequences, about 53% seen once. Input material: blood. This clonotype was obtained from a man older than 75 in good health. This chain uses TRBV9 with TRBJ1-5; D uncertain. CDR3 sequence reads: CTSSVGADQPQHF. For the CDR3, the DNA is TGTACCAGCAGCGTAGGTGCGGATCAGCCCCAGCATTTT. Complete variable domain (other parts from reference TRBV9 and TRBJ1-5): DSGVTQTPKHLITATGQRVTLRCSPRSGDLSVYWYQQSLDQGLQFLIQYYNGEERAKGNILERFSAQQFPDLHSELNLSSLELGDSALYFCTSSVGADQPQHFGDGTRLSIL.